The rows below give T cell receptor beta chains drawn from one sample of a study of PD-1 blockade in classical Hodgkin lymphoma. Assay used: immunoSEQ multiplex PCR; TCRdb lists only in-frame clones, some missing. The profile shows roughly 96,000 clones, more than 85% of them singletons. The specimen was peripheral blood mononuclear cells (PBMCs), collected before the fourth cycle of nivolumab. All receptors derive from a human donor with classical Hodgkin lymphoma. Both conserved end residues are trimmed from each CDR3.

>TRBV9|TRBJ2-7
ASSVGTQSSYEQY
>TRBV4-1|TRBJ2-5
ASSQERLAGVVQETQY
>TRBV9|TRBJ2-1
ASSVAYASYNEQF
>TRBV27|TRBJ2-7
ASRNWDGSYEQY
>TRBV19|TRBJ1-1
ASMRRADRMNTEAF
>TRBV19|TRBJ2-1
ASTPNLGSYNEQF
>TRBV5-1|TRBJ2-1
ASSLGLAGLGSYNEQF
>TRBV9|TRBJ1-2
ASSVLGGQGGYT
>TRBV27|TRBJ2-5
ASSPLSLETQY
>TRBV4-1|TRBJ2-1
ASSQRRGGSVYNEQF
>TRBV11-2|TRBJ2-7
ASSLVQGTYEQY
>TRBV5-6|TRBJ2-5
ASSPLRGDFREETQY
>TRBV28|TRBJ2-5
ASSLGGTKKETQY
>TRBV15|TRBJ2-3
ATSRGAGTSGSTDTQY
>TRBV7-9|TRBJ1-1
ASSFGTGDTEAF
>TRBV2|TRBJ2-1
ASSEVRNPYNEQF
>TRBV5-1|TRBJ2-1
ASSVAGRNEQF
>TRBV16|TRBJ2-1
ASSQSEGLGYNEQF
>TRBV27|TRBJ1-3
ASSLQGSGNTIY
>TRBV28|TRBJ2-1
ASSSQVQRSSYNEQF
>TRBV18|TRBJ2-3
ASSPRLGSADTQY
>TRBV28|TRBJ2-7
ASSLGQSEQY
>TRBV28|TRBJ1-2
ASSLATGYYYGYT
>TRBV7-6|TRBJ1-1
ASSPHLQGALGLNTEAF
>TRBV29-1|TRBJ1-2
SVEQTDYGYT
>TRBV5-4|TRBJ2-7
ASSLDRGSFSEQY
>TRBV19|TRBJ1-2
ASSIYRGQSYGYT
>TRBV29-1|TRBJ1-2
SVDSGTLYGYT
>TRBV28|TRBJ2-7
ASSFPDRGLKEQY
>TRBV30|TRBJ1-1
AFGQRDTEAF
>TRBV4-1|TRBJ1-3
ASSQSITGPGNTIY
>TRBV27|TRBJ1-4
ASSPRPATNEKLF
>TRBV9|TRBJ1-1
ASSVEGGTEAF
>TRBV5-6|TRBJ1-5
ASSLAQGAREGNQPQH
>TRBV11-2|TRBJ2-3
ASSLDEALTDTQY
>TRBV5-1|TRBJ2-7
ASSPRTSGNSYEQY
>TRBV19|TRBJ1-5
ASTLDRGGQPQH
>TRBV27|TRBJ1-5
ASSLLGISRNQPQH
>TRBV11-1|TRBJ2-1
ASSLTMTSGYYNEQF
>TRBV7-9|TRBJ1-1
ASSSPSSRQGAEAF